This T cell receptor beta chain was observed in a study of blood T cell repertoires in COVID-19. In the source study's methods: It was from reference gene primer amplification that nucleated cell counts were estimated. Data came from immunoSEQ multiplex PCR; TCRdb stores just in-frame clones and leaves some out. The V and J calls and clone size were taken over from that table, and D and trimming were inferred from the DNA. The sample has 40,000 or so clones; 88% are singletons. CDR1 is SGHTA and CDR2 is FQGNSA in the germline V gene. V gave up 5 bases and J gave up 4 bases; unmatched junction bases: 5. The CDR3 runs to 15 residues.

The rearrangement links TRBV7-2 to TRBJ2-1; TRBD2 aligns across 10 bases. The sequenced sample consisted of peripheral blood. The receptor's source is a human donor in a cohort sampled during active COVID-19. The CDR3 is CASSELAGVYNEQFF. The DNA for the CDR3 is TGTGCCAGCAGCGAGCTAGCGGGGGTGTACAATGAGCAGTTCTTC.